This T cell receptor beta chain was sequenced for a study of blood T cell repertoires in COVID-19. V lost 1 base, J lost 0 bases, and 8 bases lay in between. The CDR3 extends over 15 amino acids. The germline CDR1 and CDR2 sequences are SGHRS and YFSETQ. The data were produced by immunoSEQ multiplex PCR, yet TCRdb's version contains in-frame clones alone and is incomplete. The sample has some 200,000 clones; 84% are singletons. Sequences were obtained from peripheral blood. The TCR comes from a human donor in a cohort sampled during active COVID-19. The chain employs TRBV5-1 and TRBJ1-3; D is uncertain. CDR3 DNA: TGCGCCAGCAGCTTGTACGGGGACTCTGGAAACACCATATATTTT. It yields the protein CASSLYGDSGNTIYF.